The present T cell receptor (beta chain) was sequenced within a study of cytomegalovirus exposure and HLA in healthy donors. At collection, donors were nominally healthy, but unrecorded immune exposures were probable. This clone was counted a single time. Its antigen is as yet unknown. The PCR used 60 Vbeta and 13 Jbeta primers. TCRdb's table, derived via immunoSEQ multiplex PCR, lists solely in-frame clones and lacks some. The top ten clones hold roughly 7.7% of a sample with 150,000 to 180,000 clones, 70% to 80% of them seen once. General study results and limits: One later analysis reportedly identified an Asian-associated ancestry cluster that showed fewer N-insertions than the approximately 670-donor mean.

Per germline, CDR1 SGHRS and CDR2 YFSETQ. The CDR3 loop spans 14 amino acids. The V and J ends lost 2 bases and 7 bases respectively, with 12 bases between them. Sequencing input: PBMCs. The sequence was collected from a man younger than 45 in good health and CMV-seropositive. The genes are TRBV5-1 and TRBJ1-4; D is undetermined. CDR3 DNA sequence: TGCGCCAGCAGCTTACTTCAGCGGGGTGAAAAACTGTTTTTT. Encoded protein: CASSLLQRGEKLFF.